These T cell receptor beta chains were read from a single sample in a study of blood T cell repertoires in COVID-19. The table came from immunoSEQ multiplex PCR; TCRdb's copy has only in-frame clones and leaves some out. The sample records more than 150,000 clones, 86% being singletons. Sample: peripheral blood. These receptor sequences come from a woman between 70 and 85 years old with acute or convalescent COVID-19. Each CDR3 is given with its conserved first and last residue. The D gene is left open where the match is weak. Some rows have no size entry. The others give once, few or many, or a class for an expanded clone.

TRBJ2-2 15 TRBV10-3 . TRBD1 TGTGCCATCAGTGCAGGGACAGGGGGGACCGGGGAGCTGTTTTTT CAISAGTGGTGELFF
TRBJ2-1 15 TRBV5-1 . . TGCGCCAGCAGCTTGGGGACAACAAGGTGGTTGGAGCAGTTCTTC CASSLGTTRWLEQFF
TRBJ1-2 13 TRBV9 . TRBD1 TGTGCCAGCAGCCCAGGGGGGTTGTACGGCTACACCTTC CASSPGGLYGYTF
TRBJ1-6 15 TRBV4-2 . . TGTGCCAGCAGCCAACTGGGCAGGGGAGAATCACCCCTCCACTTT CASSQLGRGESPLHF
TRBJ1-2 13 TRBV4-2 . TRBD1 TGTGCCAGCAGCCCCGACAGGGACTATGGCTACACCTTC CASSPDRDYGYTF
TRBJ2-1 14 TRBV24-1 . . TGTGCCACCAGGGGTCAGGGAGGAATAAATGAGCAGTTCTTC CATRGQGGINEQFF
TRBJ2-6 20 TRBV9 . TRBD1 TGTGCCAGCAGCTCCCAACCTTGGACAGGGGCCCTCTCTGGGGCCAACGTCCTGACTTTC CASSSQPWTGALSGANVLTF
TRBJ2-3 12 TRBV7-9 few TRBD1 TGTGCCAGCAGCCCACTACGGACAGGGCAGTATTTT CASSPLRTGQYF
TRBJ1-3 14 TRBV7-9 . . TGTGCCAGCAGCTTAAACTCGGAGGGAAGCACCATATATTTT CASSLNSEGSTIYF
TRBJ1-4 15 TRBV29-1 . TRBD1 TGCAGCGTTGAAGATCTACAGGGGGAGGGTGAAAAACTGTTTTTT CSVEDLQGEGEKLFF
TRBJ2-1 16 TRBV5-1 . . TGCGCCAGCAGCTTGGGGGGCCGGAGTTCTTACAATGAGCAGTTCTTC CASSLGGRSSYNEQFF
TRBJ1-5 15 TRBV28 . . TGTGCCAGCAGAATAGGAGGACAGAGCAATCAGCCCCAGCATTTT CASRIGGQSNQPQHF
TRBJ2-3 16 TRBV5-4 once . TGTGCCAGCAGCTTGGGGTCCGGGGCGGGGACAGATACGCAGTATTTT CASSLGSGAGTDTQYF
TRBJ2-2 17 TRBV4-3 . TRBD2 TGCGCCAGCAGCCAACCTGCTAGCGGGAGGTACACCGGGGAGCTGTTTTTT CASSQPASGRYTGELFF
TRBJ2-7 18 TRBV3-1/TRBV3-2 . . TGTGCCAGCAGCCAAGCCCCACTCACAGGGACCTGGGCCTACGAGCAGTACTTC CASSQAPLTGTWAYEQYF
TRBJ1-1 14 TRBV18 . . TGTGCCAGCTCACCACCCGGGATGAACACTGAAGCTTTCTTT CASSPPGMNTEAFF
TRBJ1-2 15 TRBV19 . . TGTGCCAGTAGTGAGGCAGGGCTCTCCAACTATGGCTACACCTTC CASSEAGLSNYGYTF
TRBJ1-1 14 TRBV6-2/TRBV6-3 . . TGTGCCAGCAGTTACCAGGTGAGGGACACTGAAGCTTTCTTT CASSYQVRDTEAFF
TRBJ1-6 13 TRBV30 . . TGTGCCTGGGGCCGGGAGAATTCAATCCCCCTCCACTTT CAWGRENSIPLHF
TRBJ1-2 18 TRBV30 . . TGTGCCTGGAGTGTATTGTGGGGGGACGACCTGGACCTCTATGGCTACACCTTC CAWSVLWGDDLDLYGYTF
TRBJ1-5 16 TRBV7-8 . TRBD1 TGTGCCAGCAGCTTAGGGGGACAGGTTAGCAATCAGCCCCAGCATTTT CASSLGGQVSNQPQHF
TRBJ2-1 15 TRBV9 . . TGTGCCAGCAGCGTAGAGGACACGTCCTACAATGAGCAGTTCTTC CASSVEDTSYNEQFF
TRBJ2-7 15 TRBV5-1 few TRBD2 TGCGCCAGCAGCTTGGCCGCTAGCGGGGCCTACGAGCAGTACTTC CASSLAASGAYEQYF
TRBJ2-3 13 TRBV7-7 . . TGTGCTAGCAGCCCATTGGGGCCAGATACGCAGTATTTT CASSPLGPDTQYF
TRBJ1-2 17 TRBV7-9 . TRBD1 TGTGCCAGCAGCTTAGCCGGAGATCGGACAGGGATTTATGGCTACACCTTC CASSLAGDRTGIYGYTF
TRBJ1-2 14 TRBV7-2 once TRBD1 TGTGCCAGCAGCCCTGGGACAGGGGGCTATGGCTACACCTTC CASSPGTGGYGYTF
TRBJ1-4 15 TRBV6-6 . . TGTGCCAGCAGCCCACGGGGGGCCGGGAATGAAAAACTGTTTTTT CASSPRGAGNEKLFF
TRBJ2-2 15 TRBV9 . TRBD1 TGTGCCAGCAGCGTAGCAAGACAGGGGACCGGGGAGCTGTTTTTT CASSVARQGTGELFF
TRBJ1-5 13 TRBV10-3 . . TGTGCCATCAGTCAGGGGAGCAATCAGCCCCAGCATTTT CAISQGSNQPQHF
TRBJ1-5 13 TRBV27 . . TGTGCCAGCAGCCCGGGACTGCAACCCTACCCGCATTTT CASSPGLQPYPHF
TRBJ1-6 15 TRBV28 . . TGTGCCAGCACTATCTATTCGGTTGTCGATTCACCCCTCCACTTT CASTIYSVVDSPLHF
TRBJ1-1 12 TRBV28 few . TGTGCCACAGAGGTCAGTGACACTGAAGCTTTCTTT CATEVSDTEAFF
TRBJ1-5 14 TRBV5-6 . . TGTGCCAGCAGCTTGGGGGCCCGCAATCAGCCCCAGCATTTT CASSLGARNQPQHF
TRBJ1-2 17 TRBV5-1 . . TGCGCCAGCAGCTACAGCCCGGACAGAGGGGGGGATTATGGCTACACCTTC CASSYSPDRGGDYGYTF
TRBJ2-1 16 TRBV18 . . TGTGCCAGCTCAGGACGGCAGGGGGCTAGCGGAGATGAGCAGTTCTTC CASSGRQGASGDEQFF
TRBJ2-3 15 TRBV15 . TRBD2 TGTGCCACCAGCAGTCCTAGCGGGAGCACAGATACGCAGTATTTT CATSSPSGSTDTQYF
TRBJ1-1 17 TRBV5-1 . TRBD1 TGCGCCAGCAGCCCCGGGACAGGGGTCGGAGGGGACACTGAAGCTTTCTTT CASSPGTGVGGDTEAFF
TRBJ2-6 17 TRBV15 . TRBD1 TGTGCCACCAGCTCCAGGGCAGGGGGCATTGGGGCCAACGTCCTGACTTTC CATSSRAGGIGANVLTF
TRBJ2-5 14 TRBV2 . TRBD1 TGTGCCAGCAGGGGGACAGGGGGCGGGGAGACCCAGTACTTC CASRGTGGGETQYF
TRBJ2-2 14 TRBV25-1 . . TGTGCCAGCAGTCCAGGCTATAACACCGGGGAGCTGTTTTTT CASSPGYNTGELFF
TRBJ2-5 16 TRBV3-1/TRBV3-2 . TRBD2 TGTGCCAGCAGCCTCCGGGGGGGCGGGGGCCAAGAGACCCAGTACTTC CASSLRGGGGQETQYF
TRBJ2-7 15 TRBV6-1 . TRBD2 TGTGCCAGCAGTGAAGCGGTGACTAGCGCCTACGAGCAGTACTTC CASSEAVTSAYEQYF
TRBJ2-2 19 TRBV28 once TRBD2 TGTGCCAGCAGTCCGAATTATAGCGGGAGGATCGGAAACACCGGGGAGCTGTTTTTT CASSPNYSGRIGNTGELFF
TRBJ1-2 21 TRBV18 . . TGTGCCAGCTCACCCCCCGGGGTATGGGTGCCACATCCGTCCGATAACTATGGCTACACCTTC CASSPPGVWVPHPSDNYGYTF
TRBJ1-5 19 TRBV10-3 . TRBD1 TGTGCCATGGTCCAAAGGACAGGGTGGGGGGGTTATAGCAATCAGCCCCAGCATTTT CAMVQRTGWGGYSNQPQHF
TRBJ1-5 17 TRBV23-1 . TRBD1 TGCGCCAGCAGTCCGGGACAGCCTCTTCGTGGCAATCAGCCCCAGCATTTT CASSPGQPLRGNQPQHF
TRBJ2-1 21 TRBV27 . TRBD2 TGTGCCAGCAGTTTATTCCTTGGGACTAGCGGGAGTTGGAGCTCCTACAATGAGCAGTTCTTC CASSLFLGTSGSWSSYNEQFF
TRBJ1-2 16 TRBV19 once . TGTGCCAGTAGTATCCTCTCAGCAGGCGGGGGATATGGCTACACCTTC CASSILSAGGGYGYTF
TRBJ2-4 14 TRBV4-3 once TRBD1 TGCGCCAGCAGCCAAAGGACAGGGGAAAACATTCAGTACTTC CASSQRTGENIQYF
TRBJ1-2 13 TRBV19 . . TGTGCCAGTAGTACCCGTGAGCGGATCGGCTACACCTTC CASSTRERIGYTF
TRBJ2-1 14 TRBV7-2 . . TGTGCCAGCAGCCCCAACCACTTAAATAATGAGCAGTTCTTC CASSPNHLNNEQFF
TRBJ1-6 18 TRBV28 . TRBD1 TGTGCCAGCAGTTTTACTACAGGGGGCAGAGGCCGGATTTCACCCCTCCACTTT CASSFTTGGRGRISPLHF
TRBJ2-2 14 TRBV30 . TRBD2 TGTGCCTGGAGTTCGGGAGGTGGGACCGGGGAGCTGTTTTTT CAWSSGGGTGELFF
TRBJ2-2 15 TRBV24-1 . TRBD2 TGTGCCACCAGTGTTCGGGGGGGCCTCACCGGGGAGCTGTTTTTT CATSVRGGLTGELFF
TRBJ1-1 13 TRBV3-1/TRBV3-2 few TRBD1 TGTGCCAGCAGCCAGACAGGGTGGACTGAAGCTTTCTTT CASSQTGWTEAFF